The 26 T cell receptor beta chains below come from one sample, sequenced in a study of naive and memory T cell subsets. Their cognate antigens are unknown. Both TRBC1 and TRBC2 were covered by a beta constant-region primer of two equimolar oligonucleotides. Four rounds of PCR amplified the ligated cDNA using nested alpha and beta constant-region primers plus SP2. MiXCR was run by TCRdb on the UMI-ligation and nested PCR reads, yielding one entry per CDR3 protein. The repertoire holds about 90,000 distinct CDR3 sequences, with approximately 10% as singletons. Findings and limits, study-wide: A few larger clonotypes appeared in naive repertoires, especially CD8, possibly memory cells re-expressing CD45RA.

Source material: naive CD4+ T cells from blood. The receptors shown here come from a human donor in good health.

This clonotype has more than one count but fewer than ten. The rearrangement joins TRBV7-9 to TRBJ2-2; tentative D call: TRBD2 (5 bases). Trimming cost V 2 bases and J 7 bases, with 35 bases left between them. The CDR3 runs 22 residues. Germline V lookup: CDR1 SEHNR, CDR2 FQNEAQ (reference sequence). The CDR3 spells CASSLKGDDKGVTLFISGELFF. CDR3 bases: TGTGCCAGCAGCTTAAAAGGCGACGACAAGGGAGTGACCCTTTTTATTAGCGGGGAGCTGTTTTTT. The variable domain in full, with the rest retrieved from reference TRBV7-9 and TRBJ2-2, is DTGVSQNPRHKITKRGQNVTFRCDPISEHNRLYWYRQTLGQGPEFLTYFQNEAQLEKSRLLSDRFSAERPKGSFSTLEIQRTEQGDSAMYLCASSLKGDDKGVTLFISGELFFGEGSRLTVL.

CDR3 protein: CASKARSGNTIYF. The CDR3 DNA follows: TGTGCCAGCAAGGCTCGCTCTGGAAACACCATATATTTT. This sequence joins TRBV2 and TRBJ1-3; D not certain. The V gene's germline CDR1 is SNHLY and CDR2 FYNNEI. Trimming left V 7 bases short and J 0 bases short, with 7 bases between. This CDR3 is built from 13 residues.

This chain joins TRBV12-3 or TRBV12-4 and TRBJ2-3; 14 bases align to TRBD2. Trimming took 6 bases from V and 11 from J; bases not matched to a gene: 10. This CDR3 contains 15 residues. The CDR3 region is CASSASGTSGGKQYF. Here the CDR3 DNA reads TGTGCCAGCAGCGCTTCCGGGACTAGCGGGGGAAAGCAGTATTTT.

At least ten counts were recorded for this clonotype. The V gene is TRBV29-1, the J gene TRBJ1-4; TRBD1 is a possible D gene (6 bases). This CDR3 is built from 13 residues. The germline V and J ends were trimmed by 5 bases and 3 bases, with 10 bases remaining between them. Germline lookup yields CDR1 SQVTM and CDR2 ANQGSEA. CDR3 bases: TGCAGCGTTCTCACAGGGCCTAATGAAAAACTGTTTTTT. Translation: CSVLTGPNEKLFF.

The V call is TRBV2, the J call TRBJ1-3; 8 bases are a match to TRBD1. The germline V gene encodes CDR1 SNHLY and CDR2 FYNNEI. The V gene end was trimmed by 6 bases and the J gene end by 1 base; junction bases not matched to a gene: 2. The CDR3 is 14 amino acids. This chain's CDR3 is CASRQGASGNTIYF. The CDR3 nucleotides are TGTGCCAGCAGGCAGGGGGCGTCTGGAAACACCATATATTTT. The variable domain in full, completed from reference TRBV2 and TRBJ1-3, reads EPEVTQTPSHQVTQMGQEVILRCVPISNHLYFYWYRQILGQKVEFLVSFYNNEISEKSEIFDDQFSVERPDGSNFTLKIRSTKLEDSAMYFCASRQGASGNTIYFGEGSWLTVV.

This clonotype was seen only a few times. The rearrangement links TRBV19 to TRBJ1-5; D gene unclear. The V end lost 6 bases, the J end lost 7 bases, and 13 bases lay between the germline ends. This CDR3 spans 13 amino acids. The germline V gene has CDR1 LNHDA and CDR2 SQIVND (reference sequence). DNA of the CDR3: TGTGCCAGTAGCCCTCAGCAAGCCCAGCCCCAGCATTTT. Translated, it gives CASSPQQAQPQHF.

This clonotype was observed a handful of times. The chain uses TRBV2 and TRBJ1-4; weak D call: TRBD1 (6 bases). The CDR3 is 16 amino acids. Trimming pared 3 bases from V and 3 bases from J, leaving 14 bases between. The germline CDR1 and CDR2 sequences are SNHLY and FYNNEI. The CDR3 is CASSEEKGVANEKLFF. For the CDR3, the DNA is TGTGCCAGCAGTGAGGAGAAGGGGGTAGCTAATGAAAAACTGTTTTTT.

This sequence joins TRBV4-1 and TRBJ2-3, with D possibly matching TRBD2 (6 bases). V lost 1 base to trimming and J lost 2 bases, with 19 bases between them. The germline CDR1 and CDR2 sequences are MGHRA and YSYEKL. The CDR3 sequence is 18 residues long. The chain's CDR3 is CASSQGPGLTSDTDTQYF. DNA of the CDR3: TGCGCCAGCAGCCAAGGCCCGGGACTCACCTCAGACACAGATACGCAGTATTTT.

This chain links TRBV2 with TRBJ2-7, with 7 bases lining up with TRBD2. The germline CDR1 and CDR2 sequences are SNHLY and FYNNEI. The ends lost 4 bases at V and 2 bases at J; junction bases unmatched: 5. This CDR3 has 14 residues. CDR3 sequence reads: CASSVKRGAYEQYF. The DNA for the CDR3 is TGTGCCAGCAGTGTCAAGCGGGGAGCCTACGAGCAGTACTTC.

This clonotype was counted only a few times. The chain joins TRBV7-2 to TRBJ2-1, with TRBD2 matching over 10 bases. The CDR3 has 15 amino acids. Germline V gene sequence: CDR1 SGHTA, CDR2 FQGNSA. Trimming took 5 bases from V and 9 from J; bases not matched to a gene: 10. The CDR3 reads CASSIERGGRGEQFF. The CDR3 DNA reads as TGTGCCAGCAGCATAGAGCGGGGGGGCCGCGGTGAGCAGTTCTTC. Using reference TRBV7-2 and TRBJ2-1 for the parts outside the CDR3, the full variable domain is GAGVSQSPSNKVTEKGKDVELRCDPISGHTALYWYRQSLGQGLEFLIYFQGNSAPDKSGLPSDRFSAERTGGSVSTLTIQRTQQEDSAVYLCASSIERGGRGEQFFGPGTRLTVL.

Ten or more counts support this clonotype. J is TRBJ2-1 and V is TRBV6-2 or TRBV6-3, with D perhaps TRBD2 (6 bases). The CDR3 consists of 17 residues. Germline-derived CDR1 and CDR2 are MNHEY and SVGEGT. The V and J ends lost 2 bases and 6 bases respectively, with 20 bases between them. This CDR3 reads CASSYGWGVEGFNEQFF. The CDR3 region has the DNA TGTGCCAGCAGTTACGGGTGGGGGGTGGAGGGGTTCAATGAGCAGTTCTTC.

This clonotype was seen more than once but under ten times. The rearrangement joins TRBV20-1 to TRBJ2-1; possibly TRBD2 for D (5 bases). V was pared by 6 bases and J by 8 bases, with 14 bases between. The CDR3 is made up of 12 amino acids. CDR1 is DFQATT, CDR2 SNEGSKA, per germline (reference sequence). Here the CDR3 reads CSAKRLRDEQFF. The CDR3 nucleotides read TGCAGTGCCAAAAGGTTGCGGGATGAGCAGTTCTTC.

The rearrangement uses TRBV29-1 and TRBJ2-6; 8 bases agree with TRBD1. Germline assignment: CDR1 SQVTM and CDR2 ANQGSEA. The CDR3 is 18 amino acids. V was pared by 4 bases and J by 0 bases, with 11 bases of the junction left unmatched. The CDR3 loop reads CSVAPETGEYSGANVLTF. In DNA, the CDR3 is TGCAGCGTTGCACCGGAGACAGGGGAATACTCTGGGGCCAACGTCCTGACTTTC.

This clonotype was counted a few times. This chain connects TRBV11-3 to TRBJ2-3, with D uncertain. This CDR3 is 12 amino acids long. The germline V gene has CDR1 SGHNT and CDR2 YENEEA. The V and J ends lost 2 bases and 5 bases respectively, with 5 bases between them. CDR3 amino acids: CASSLWGDTQYF. Written as DNA, the CDR3 is TGTGCCAGCAGCTTATGGGGAGATACGCAGTATTTT.

This clonotype was seen many times. This chain uses TRBV11-2 with TRBJ2-5; D is uncertain. CDR1 and CDR2 (germline): SGHAT, FQNNGV. This CDR3 is built from 15 residues. Deletions cut 2 bases from V and 1 base from J, with 11 bases between. The CDR3, as DNA: TGTGCCAGCAGCTTAATAGGGCAGCTCCAAGAGACCCAGTACTTC. It codes for CASSLIGQLQETQYF.

This clonotype appeared a single time. One junction end disagrees with the germline gene, perhaps due to a read error. The chain employs TRBV10-3 and TRBJ1-1; D may be TRBD1 (5 bases). The CDR3 runs to 15 residues. Germline V gene lookup returns CDR1 ENHRY and CDR2 SYGVKD. CDR3 amino acids: CEISEIGKGNNEDFF. CDR3 sequence (DNA): TGTGAAATAAGTGAAATAGGAAAGGGGAACAATGAAGATTTCTTT.

As to this clonotype: At one of its ends the junction is not consistent with the germline gene, which may arise from a read error. CDR3 region: CASGYPGGGREQFF. The CDR3 DNA reads TGTGCCAGCGGTTACCCCGGGGGGGGCAGGGAGCAGTTCTTC. V usage is TRBV6-5 and J usage is TRBJ2-1, with 8 bases identical to TRBD2. The CDR3 loop spans 14 amino acids. The germline V gene has CDR1 MNHEY and CDR2 SVGAGI.

This clonotype was seen at least ten times. The V and J genes are TRBV7-2 and TRBJ2-7; 9 nucleotides align to TRBD1. V was clipped by 2 bases and J by 0 bases; unmatched bases: 11. Germline CDR1 SGHTA, CDR2 FQGNSA. This CDR3 is 18 amino acids long. The CDR3 loop reads CASSLRDRVSLTSYEQYF. As DNA, the CDR3 is TGTGCCAGCAGCTTACGGGACAGGGTTTCTTTGACCTCCTACGAGCAGTACTTC.

The V gene is TRBV21-1, the J gene TRBJ1-6; the table calls TRBD1, which could not be checked here. TRBV21-1 is annotated as a pseudogene. The CDR3 covers 16 residues. The CDR3 DNA reads as TGTGCCAGCAGCAAAGGGTGCCAGGGGGCTTCTTCACCCCTCCACTTT. Amino acids: CASSKGCQGASSPLHF.

This clonotype was observed at least ten times. This rearrangement joins TRBV4-3 to TRBJ2-3; 10 bases are a match to TRBD2. V lost 1 base and J lost 4; bases outside the gene matches: 11. This CDR3 region has 18 residues. Germline V gives CDR1 LGHNA, CDR2 YSLEER. CDR3 loop: CASSQVRGGSGGSDTQYF. The CDR3 DNA reads TGCGCCAGCAGCCAAGTGCGGGGCGGTAGCGGGGGGTCAGATACGCAGTATTTT.

The rearrangement links TRBV5-6 to TRBJ2-5, with TRBD2 as a possible D gene (5 bases). Germline CDR1 and CDR2: SGHDT and YYEEEE. V was shortened by 3 bases and J by 2 bases, with 8 bases between the two germline ends. This CDR3 spans 13 amino acids. The CDR3 region is CASSSRGQETQYF. In nucleotides, the CDR3 is TGTGCCAGCAGCTCCCGGGGACAAGAGACCCAGTACTTC.

The gene calls are TRBV7-6 and TRBJ2-7; D assignment may be TRBD1 or TRBD2 (5 bases each). With 5 bases removed from V and 5 bases from J, the gap between germline ends came to 16 bases. The CDR3 is made up of 14 amino acids. Germline values: CDR1 SGHVS, CDR2 FNYEAQ. The CDR3 DNA reads as TGTGCCAGCAGCCAGACGCCGGGACCCCACGAGCAGTACTTC. Translating gives CASSQTPGPHEQYF. The whole variable domain, filled in from reference TRBV7-6 and TRBJ2-7, reads GAGVSQSPRYKVTKRGQDVALRCDPISGHVSLYWYRQALGQGPEFLTYFNYEAQQDKSGLPNDRFSAERPEGSISTLTIQRTEQRDSAMYRCASSQTPGPHEQYFGPGTRLTVT.

In DNA, the CDR3 is TGTGCCAGCAGCTTTAGCGATGGGACCCAGTACTTC. It encodes CASSFSDGTQYF. This sequence joins TRBV7-8 and TRBJ2-5; weak D call: TRBD2 (5 bases). CDR1 and CDR2 (germline): SGHVS, FQNEAQ. Deletions cut 3 bases from V and 7 bases from J, with 9 bases between. This CDR3 region has 12 residues.

This clonotype was recorded a few times. The V gene is TRBV7-2, the J gene TRBJ2-1, with D tentatively TRBD1 (6 bases). Trimming left V 2 bases short and J 3 bases short, with 17 bases between. CDR3 size: 17 residues. Germline values: CDR1 SGHTA, CDR2 FQGNSA. The CDR3 sequence is CASSLQRTTGLYNEQFF. The DNA of the CDR3 is TGTGCCAGCAGCTTACAAAGAACGACAGGCCTCTACAATGAGCAGTTCTTC.

J is TRBJ2-3 and V is TRBV11-2, with D hard to call. The CDR3 runs to 13 residues. Germline V gives CDR1 SGHAT, CDR2 FQNNGV. V lost 5 bases to trimming and J lost 2 bases, with 8 bases between them. CDR3 sequence (DNA): TGTGCCAGCAGCCCAGAGGCCACAGATACGCAGTATTTT. Protein sequence: CASSPEATDTQYF.

This clonotype was recorded a few times. The genes are TRBV20-1 and TRBJ1-1; a weak D match, TRBD1 (6 bases). CDR1 DFQATT and CDR2 SNEGSKA come from the germline V gene (reference sequence). With 1 base removed from V and 1 base from J, the gap between germline ends came to 10 bases. This CDR3 has 14 amino acids. The CDR3, as DNA: TGCAGTGCTAGAGTGGGGGGGCAGAACACTGAAGCTTTCTTT. Protein product: CSARVGGQNTEAFF.